This T cell receptor (beta chain) came from a study of CD8 T cells in ankylosing spondylitis. Study-level points and caveats: Characteristic of ankylosing spondylitis blood, it appeared, was a TCR beta motif comprising eight highly homologous variants. The study looked at matched synovial fluid samples from ankylosing spondylitis patients. Disease-linked clones were reported to be significantly enriched there.

This clonotype was seen ten or more times. Antigen unknown. Libraries of TCR beta came from quantitative 5'-RACE with molecular barcodes. One entry per CDR3 protein results from TCRdb running MiXCR on the 5' RACE reads. Of tens of thousands of distinct CDR3 sequences listed, 3% are singletons. Sequencing used blood, either unsorted or a sorted T cell fraction (not recorded which). This TCR was recovered from a male donor with ankylosing spondylitis or in good health (not recorded which).

The CDR3 nucleotides are TGTGCCAGCAGCGGAGGACAGGGCCATTATCAGCCCCAGCATTTT. It specifies CASSGGQGHYQPQHF. The chain links TRBV9 to TRBJ1-5; TRBD1 aligns across 8 bases. Trimming cost V 3 bases and J 5 bases; bases outside gene matches: 7. CDR1 SGDLS and CDR2 YYNGEE come from the germline V gene. The CDR3 sequence is 15 residues long.